This T cell receptor beta chain stems from a study of blood T cell repertoires in COVID-19. Study as a whole: T cells, B-cell-depleted T cells, or PBMCs supplied cDNA or gDNA.

The CDR3 is 15 residues long. CDR1 is LNHNV, CDR2 YYDKDF, per germline (reference sequence). Unmatched junction bases numbered 12, after V lost 8 bases and J lost 5 bases. TCRdb's copy holds only in-frame clones and misses some; the assay was immunoSEQ multiplex PCR. The sample shows under 500,000 clones, roughly 91% of them seen only once. Sample: peripheral blood. The V and J genes are TRBV15 and TRBJ1-2, with 9 positions matching TRBD1. This clonotype was sampled from a woman aged 25 to 39 with acute or convalescent COVID-19. CDR3 protein: CATDETGGGGYGYTF. CDR3 DNA: TGTGCCACCGACGAGACAGGGGGTGGGGGATATGGCTACACCTTC.